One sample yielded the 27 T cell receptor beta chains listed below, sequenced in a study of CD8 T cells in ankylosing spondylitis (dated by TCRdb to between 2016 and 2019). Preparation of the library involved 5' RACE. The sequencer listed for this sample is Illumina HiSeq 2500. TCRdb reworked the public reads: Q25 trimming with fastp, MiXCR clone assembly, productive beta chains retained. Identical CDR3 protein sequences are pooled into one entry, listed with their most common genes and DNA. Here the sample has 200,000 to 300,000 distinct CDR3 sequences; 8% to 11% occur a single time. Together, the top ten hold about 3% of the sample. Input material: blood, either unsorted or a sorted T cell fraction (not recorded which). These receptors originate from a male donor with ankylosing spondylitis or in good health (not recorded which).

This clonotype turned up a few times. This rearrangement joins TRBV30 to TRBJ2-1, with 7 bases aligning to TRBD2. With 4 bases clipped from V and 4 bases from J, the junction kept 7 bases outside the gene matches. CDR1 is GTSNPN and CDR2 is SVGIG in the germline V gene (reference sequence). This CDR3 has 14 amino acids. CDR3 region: CAWTFGGTYNEQFF. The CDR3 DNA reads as TGTGCCTGGACATTCGGGGGGACGTACAATGAGCAGTTCTTC.

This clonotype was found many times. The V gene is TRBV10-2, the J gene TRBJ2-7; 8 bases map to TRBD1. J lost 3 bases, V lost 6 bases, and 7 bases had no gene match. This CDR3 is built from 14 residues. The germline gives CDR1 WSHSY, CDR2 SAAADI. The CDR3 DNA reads TGCGCCAGCAGGTTGACAGGGGAGTTCTACGAGCAGTACTTC. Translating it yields CASRLTGEFYEQYF.

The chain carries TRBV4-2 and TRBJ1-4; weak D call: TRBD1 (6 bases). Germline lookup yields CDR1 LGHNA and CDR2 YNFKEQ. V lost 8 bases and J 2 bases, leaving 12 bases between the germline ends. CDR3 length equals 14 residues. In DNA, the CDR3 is TGTGCCAGCCACCCAGGGGTGACTAATGAAAAACTGTTTTTT. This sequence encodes CASHPGVTNEKLFF.

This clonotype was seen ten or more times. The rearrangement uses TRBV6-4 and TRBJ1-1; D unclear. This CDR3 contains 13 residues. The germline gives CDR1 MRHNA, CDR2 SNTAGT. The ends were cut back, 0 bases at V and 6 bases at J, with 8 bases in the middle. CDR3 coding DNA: TGTGCCAGCAGTGACTCGGGGAGGGCTGAAGCTTTCTTT. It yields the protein CASSDSGRAEAFF.

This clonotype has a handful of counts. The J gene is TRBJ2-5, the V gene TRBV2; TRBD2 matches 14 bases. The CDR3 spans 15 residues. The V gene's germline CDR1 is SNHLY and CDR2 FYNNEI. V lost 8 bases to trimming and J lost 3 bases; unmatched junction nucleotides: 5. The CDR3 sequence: CASFGLAGGKETQYF. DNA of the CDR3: TGTGCCAGCTTTGGACTAGCGGGAGGTAAAGAGACCCAGTACTTC.

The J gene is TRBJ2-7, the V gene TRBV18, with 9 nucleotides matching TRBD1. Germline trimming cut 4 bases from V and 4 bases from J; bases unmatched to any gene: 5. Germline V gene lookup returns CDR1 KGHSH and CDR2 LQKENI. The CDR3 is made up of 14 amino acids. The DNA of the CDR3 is TGTGCCAGCTCACGGGACAGGGACGTGTACGAGCAGTACTTC. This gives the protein CASSRDRDVYEQYF.

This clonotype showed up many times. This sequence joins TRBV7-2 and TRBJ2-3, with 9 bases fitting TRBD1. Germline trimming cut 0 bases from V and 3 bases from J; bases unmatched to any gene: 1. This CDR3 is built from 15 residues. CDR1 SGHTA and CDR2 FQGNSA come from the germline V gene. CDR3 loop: CASSLATGGTDTQYF. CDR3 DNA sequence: TGTGCCAGCAGCTTAGCGACAGGGGGGACAGATACGCAGTATTTT.

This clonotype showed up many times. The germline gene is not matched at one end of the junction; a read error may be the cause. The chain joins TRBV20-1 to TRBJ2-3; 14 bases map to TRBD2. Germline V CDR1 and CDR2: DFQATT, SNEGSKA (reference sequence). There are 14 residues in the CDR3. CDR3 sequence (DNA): TGCAGTGCTAGAGCTGATCCGGGACTAGCGGGGGTATACTTT. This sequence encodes CSARADPGLAGVYF.

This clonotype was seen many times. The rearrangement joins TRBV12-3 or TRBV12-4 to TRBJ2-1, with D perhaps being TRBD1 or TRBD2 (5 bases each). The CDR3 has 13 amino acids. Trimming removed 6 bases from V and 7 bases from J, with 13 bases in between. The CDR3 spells CASSRPGPNEQFF. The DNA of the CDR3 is TGTGCCAGCAGCCGGCCGGGACCTAATGAGCAGTTCTTC.

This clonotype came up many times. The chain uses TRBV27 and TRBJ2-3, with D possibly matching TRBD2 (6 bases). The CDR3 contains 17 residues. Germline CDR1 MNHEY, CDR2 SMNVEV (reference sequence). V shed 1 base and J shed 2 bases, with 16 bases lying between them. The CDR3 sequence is CASSLFSGGAYTDTQYF. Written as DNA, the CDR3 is TGTGCCAGCAGTTTATTTTCGGGCGGGGCCTACACAGATACGCAGTATTTT.

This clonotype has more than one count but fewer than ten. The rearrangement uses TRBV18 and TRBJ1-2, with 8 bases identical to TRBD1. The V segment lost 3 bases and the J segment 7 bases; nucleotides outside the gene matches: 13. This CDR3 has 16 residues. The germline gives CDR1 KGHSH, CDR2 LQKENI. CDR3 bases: TGTGCCAGCTCACCCTTTACCGGAGAGACAGGGGTTGGCTACACCTTC. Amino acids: CASSPFTGETGVGYTF.

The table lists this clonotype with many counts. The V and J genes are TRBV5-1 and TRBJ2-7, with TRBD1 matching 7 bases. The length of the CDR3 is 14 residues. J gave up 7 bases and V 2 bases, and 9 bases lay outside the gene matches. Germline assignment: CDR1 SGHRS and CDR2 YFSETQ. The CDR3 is CASSFQGESSEQYF. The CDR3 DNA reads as TGCGCCAGCAGCTTCCAGGGGGAATCGAGTGAGCAGTACTTC.

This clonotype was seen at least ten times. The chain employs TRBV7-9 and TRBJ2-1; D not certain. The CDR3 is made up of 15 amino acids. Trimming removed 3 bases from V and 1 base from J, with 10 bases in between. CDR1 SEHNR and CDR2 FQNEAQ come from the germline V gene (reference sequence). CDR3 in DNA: TGTGCCAGCAGCTTTAAACAGCTTTCCTACAATGAGCAGTTCTTC. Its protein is CASSFKQLSYNEQFF.

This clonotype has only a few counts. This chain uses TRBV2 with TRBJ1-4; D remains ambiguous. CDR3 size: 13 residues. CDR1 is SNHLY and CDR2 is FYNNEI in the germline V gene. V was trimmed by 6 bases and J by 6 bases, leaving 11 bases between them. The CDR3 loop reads CASRTFTYEKLFF. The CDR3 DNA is TGTGCCAGCAGGACATTCACTTATGAAAAACTGTTTTTT.

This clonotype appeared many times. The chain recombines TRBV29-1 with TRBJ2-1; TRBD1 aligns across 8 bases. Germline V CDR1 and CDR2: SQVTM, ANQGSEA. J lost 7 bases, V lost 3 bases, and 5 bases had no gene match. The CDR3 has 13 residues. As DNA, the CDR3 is TGCAGCGTTGACCCTCGGACAGGGAATGAGCAGTTCTTC. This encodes CSVDPRTGNEQFF.

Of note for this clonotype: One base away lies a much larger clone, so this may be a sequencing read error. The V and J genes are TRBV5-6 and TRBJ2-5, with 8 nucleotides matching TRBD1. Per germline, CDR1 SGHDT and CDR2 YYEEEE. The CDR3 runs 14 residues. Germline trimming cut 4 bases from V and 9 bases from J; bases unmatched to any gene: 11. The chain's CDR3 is CASSHGQGWMSQYF. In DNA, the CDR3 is TGTGCCAGCAGCCATGGACAGGGTTGGATGTCCCAGTACTTC.

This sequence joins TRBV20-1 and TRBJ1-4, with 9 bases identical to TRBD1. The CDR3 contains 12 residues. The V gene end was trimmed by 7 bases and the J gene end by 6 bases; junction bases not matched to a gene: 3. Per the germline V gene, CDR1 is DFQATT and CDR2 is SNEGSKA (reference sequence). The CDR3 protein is CSGQGGDEKLFF. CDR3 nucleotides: TGCAGTGGACAGGGGGGGGATGAAAAACTGTTTTTT.

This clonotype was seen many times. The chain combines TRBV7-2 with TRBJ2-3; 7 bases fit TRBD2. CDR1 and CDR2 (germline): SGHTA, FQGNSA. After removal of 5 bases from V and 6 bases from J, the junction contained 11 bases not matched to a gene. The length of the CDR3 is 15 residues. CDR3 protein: CASSPSGTTLDTQYF. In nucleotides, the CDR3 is TGTGCCAGCAGCCCTTCCGGGACTACCCTCGATACGCAGTATTTT.

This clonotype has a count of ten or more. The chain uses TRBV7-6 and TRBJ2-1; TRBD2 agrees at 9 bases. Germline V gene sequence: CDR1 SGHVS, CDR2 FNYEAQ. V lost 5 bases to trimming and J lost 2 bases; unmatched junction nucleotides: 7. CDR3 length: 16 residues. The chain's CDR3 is CASSLQIAGAYNEQFF. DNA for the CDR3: TGTGCCAGCAGCCTACAAATAGCGGGGGCCTACAATGAGCAGTTCTTC.

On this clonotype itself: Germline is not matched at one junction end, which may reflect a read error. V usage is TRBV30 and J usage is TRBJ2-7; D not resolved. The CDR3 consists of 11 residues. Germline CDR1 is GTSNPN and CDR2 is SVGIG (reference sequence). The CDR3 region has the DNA TGTGTCTGGAGTGCCAGTTACGAGCAGTACTTC. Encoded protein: CVWSASYEQYF.

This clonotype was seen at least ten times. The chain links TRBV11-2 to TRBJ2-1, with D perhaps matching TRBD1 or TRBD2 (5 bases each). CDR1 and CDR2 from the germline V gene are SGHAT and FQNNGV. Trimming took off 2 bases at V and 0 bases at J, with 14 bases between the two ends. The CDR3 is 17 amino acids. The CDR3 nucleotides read TGTGCCAGCAGCTTAAGTCCCGGGACCAGCTCCTACAATGAGCAGTTCTTC. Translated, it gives CASSLSPGTSSYNEQFF.

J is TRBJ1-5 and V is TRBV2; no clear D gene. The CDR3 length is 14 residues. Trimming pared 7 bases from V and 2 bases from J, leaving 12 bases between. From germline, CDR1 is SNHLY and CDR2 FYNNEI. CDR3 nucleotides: TGTGCCAGCAAGGTCGCGGGCGGCAATCAGCCCCAGCATTTT. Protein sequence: CASKVAGGNQPQHF.

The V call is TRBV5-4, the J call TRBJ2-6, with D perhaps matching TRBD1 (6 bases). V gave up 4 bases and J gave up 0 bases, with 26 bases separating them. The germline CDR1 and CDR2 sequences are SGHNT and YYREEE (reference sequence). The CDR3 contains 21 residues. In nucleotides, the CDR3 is TGTGCCAGCAGCCCGGGTCTCTCCTGCAGGGGCTTTCACTCTGGGGCCAACGTCCTGACTTTC. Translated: CASSPGLSCRGFHSGANVLTF.

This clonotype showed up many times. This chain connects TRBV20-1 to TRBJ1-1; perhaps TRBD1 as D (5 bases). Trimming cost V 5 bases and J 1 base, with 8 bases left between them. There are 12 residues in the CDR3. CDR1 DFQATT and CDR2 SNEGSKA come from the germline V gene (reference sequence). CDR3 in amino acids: CSAGQGNTEAFF. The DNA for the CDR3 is TGCAGTGCTGGTCAGGGGAACACTGAAGCTTTCTTT.

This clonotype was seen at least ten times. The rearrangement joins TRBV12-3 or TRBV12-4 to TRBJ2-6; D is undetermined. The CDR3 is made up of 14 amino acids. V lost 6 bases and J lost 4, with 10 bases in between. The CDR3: CASRLSRGANVLTF. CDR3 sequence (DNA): TGTGCCAGCAGGCTTTCGAGGGGGGCCAACGTCCTGACTTTC.

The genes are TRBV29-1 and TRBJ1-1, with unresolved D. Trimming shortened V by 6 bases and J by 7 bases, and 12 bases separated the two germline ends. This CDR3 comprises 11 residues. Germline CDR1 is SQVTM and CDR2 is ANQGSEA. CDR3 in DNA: TGCAGCGTACTAACACAAAATGAAGCTTTCTTT. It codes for CSVLTQNEAFF.

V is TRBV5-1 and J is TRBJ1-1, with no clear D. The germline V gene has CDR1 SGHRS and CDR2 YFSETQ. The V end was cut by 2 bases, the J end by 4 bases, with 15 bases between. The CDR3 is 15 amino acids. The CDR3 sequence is CASSFGGLDSTEAFF. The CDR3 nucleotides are TGCGCCAGCAGCTTTGGAGGGCTGGACTCCACTGAAGCTTTCTTT.